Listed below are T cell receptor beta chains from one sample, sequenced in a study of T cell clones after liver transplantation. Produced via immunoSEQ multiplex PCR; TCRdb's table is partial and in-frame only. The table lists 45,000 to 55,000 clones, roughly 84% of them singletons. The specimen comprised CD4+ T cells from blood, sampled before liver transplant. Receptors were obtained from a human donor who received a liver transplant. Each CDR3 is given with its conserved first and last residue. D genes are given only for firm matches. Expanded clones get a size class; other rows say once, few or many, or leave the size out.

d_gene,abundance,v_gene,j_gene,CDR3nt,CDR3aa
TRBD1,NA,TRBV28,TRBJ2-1,TGTGCCAGCAGTTTATTTGGGGACAGGGGGTATGAGCAGTTCTTC,CASSLFGDRGYEQFF
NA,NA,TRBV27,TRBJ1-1,TGTGCCAGCAGTTTCGGGGAGGAAGCTTTCTTT,CASSFGEEAFF
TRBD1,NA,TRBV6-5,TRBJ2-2,TGTGCCAGCAGGACAGGGGGTCCCGGGGAGCTGTTTTTT,CASRTGGPGELFF
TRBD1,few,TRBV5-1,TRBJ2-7,TGCGCCAGCAGCTTGGGTGTCTTTAGGACAGGGGCCTACGAGCAGTACTTC,CASSLGVFRTGAYEQYF
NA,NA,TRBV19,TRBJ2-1,TGTGCCACAGTTTCAAGCGCGAGCTCCTACAATGAGCAGTTCTTC,CATVSSASSYNEQFF
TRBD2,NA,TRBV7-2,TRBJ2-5,TGTGCCAGCAGTTCTAGCGGGAGGGCCGCAGAGACCCAGTACTTC,CASSSSGRAAETQYF
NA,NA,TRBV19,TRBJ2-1,TGTGCCAGTAGTATCCACAATGAGCAGTTCTTC,CASSIHNEQFF
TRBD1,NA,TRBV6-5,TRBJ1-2,TGTGCCAGCACCAAAGACAGGGGGCTCTATGGCTACACCTTC,CASTKDRGLYGYTF
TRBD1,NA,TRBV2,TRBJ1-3,TGTGCCACCTCACTAGCCGGGACAGTCGTAAACACCATATATTTT,CATSLAGTVVNTIYF
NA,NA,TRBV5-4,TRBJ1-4,TGTGCCAGCAGCGATAACAGGTTTAATGAAAAACTGTTTTTT,CASSDNRFNEKLFF
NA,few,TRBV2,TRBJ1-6,TGTGCCAGCAGTGCGCAAAACCGATCACCCCTCCACTTT,CASSAQNRSPLHF
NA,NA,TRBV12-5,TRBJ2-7,TGTGCTAGTGGTTGGGACTCCGGGAACGAGCAGTACTTC,CASGWDSGNEQYF
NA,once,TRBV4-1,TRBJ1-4,TGCGCCAGCAGCCAGTTCCGAGGGGAAAAACTGTTTTTT,CASSQFRGEKLFF
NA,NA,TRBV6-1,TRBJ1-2,TGTGCCAGCATATTAGTTCTCGGGGCTAACTATGGCTACACCTTC,CASILVLGANYGYTF
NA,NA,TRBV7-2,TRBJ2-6,TGTGCCAGCAGCTTAGGTGTAGGGGCCAACGTCCTGACTTTC,CASSLGVGANVLTF
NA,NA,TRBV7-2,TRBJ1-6,TGTGCCAGCACTAACGGACGCCCGGGGGTCTTTAATTCACCCCTCCACTTT,CASTNGRPGVFNSPLHF
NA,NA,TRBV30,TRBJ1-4,TGTGCCTGGAGGGCTGCTGGGAATGAAAAACTGTTTTTT,CAWRAAGNEKLFF
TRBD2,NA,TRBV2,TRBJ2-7,TGTGCCAGCAACGGGATAGCGGGAGGCGGCGAGCAGTACTTC,CASNGIAGGGEQYF
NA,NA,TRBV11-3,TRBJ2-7,TGTGCCAGCAGCGAAGGATACGGACAGAATACCTACGAGCAGTACTTC,CASSEGYGQNTYEQYF
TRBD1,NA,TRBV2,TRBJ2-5,TGTGCCAGCAGTGAAGAAGGGACAGGGGGGGAGACCCAGTACTTC,CASSEEGTGGETQYF
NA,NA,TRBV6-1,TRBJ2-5,TGTGCCAGCAGGGCAGGATTGATGGAGACCCAGTACTTC,CASRAGLMETQYF
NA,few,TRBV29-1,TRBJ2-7,TGCAGCGTTGAGCCCCGGTTGCAAGCCTACGAGCAGTACTTC,CSVEPRLQAYEQYF